The sample holds many counts of the clone carrying this T cell receptor beta chain. The antigen is unknown. CDR1 and CDR2 from the germline V gene are SGHRS and YFSETQ. The V end lost 6 bases, the J end lost 0 bases, and 9 bases lay between the germline ends. The CDR3 spans 14 residues. The time point: patch test 1, 2 weeks after DPC sensitization. The treatment denotes: therapeutic diphenylcyclopropenone sensitization with weekly scalp DPC. Donors, patients with alopecia ranging from 18 to 70 years old and judged suitable for DPC, provided samples. The data are from a study of human T cells and chemical hapten exposure. Study at large: The study traced per-sample TCR yield variation mainly to small differences in pooled library volumes. Points from the study as a whole: Because they had alopecia, donors may respond immunologically unlike healthy people.

Each CDR3 protein is one row after TCRdb ran MiXCR on the RACE reads. The sample carries fewer than 500,000 distinct CDR3 sequences, about 4.4% recorded once. The sequencing here drew on whole blood, taken in connection with sensitization to the hapten diphenylcyclopropenone (DPC). The sequence derives from a woman aged 45-65 years with alopecia areata. Some clones in this sample may be carry-over from other donors' samples. The rearrangement uses TRBV5-1 and TRBJ2-2; D might be TRBD2 (5 bases). In nucleotides, the CDR3 is TGCGCCAGCAACCGGGAAGCGAACACCGGGGAGCTGTTTTTT. Residues: CASNREANTGELFF.